This entry features one TCR beta chain sequence. Other nucleotide sequences in the sample specify the same CDR3. The length of the CDR3 is 14 residues. The germline V and J ends were trimmed by 1 base and 8 bases, with 9 bases remaining between them. Looked up from germline, CDR1 is LGHDT and CDR2 is YNNKEL (reference sequence). This sample was taken from a study of Ad26.COV2.S vaccination and SARS-CoV-2 variants. Study summary: Once or twice, 56 days apart, Ad26.COV2.S was delivered intramuscularly.

Using immunoSEQ multiplex PCR, the repertoire was profiled, and TCRdb retains in-frame clones only, with some absent. The sample lists 430,000 or so clones; approximately 92% were seen once. Treatment: some 20 received Ad26.COV2.S at low or high dose, single or two shots; 5 received placebo; per-sample allocation not given. Following the first vaccine or placebo injection, samples were taken on day 63. Wuhan-strain spike was delivered by a replication-incompetent Ad26 vector. The specimen comprised peripheral blood, sampled in a trial of Ad26.COV2.S vaccine versus placebo. The genes are TRBV3-1 (or the pseudogene TRBV3-2) and TRBJ1-6, with D unresolved. The receptor comes from a person between 18 and 59 years old who received the Ad26.COV2.S COVID-19 vaccine or a placebo. CDR3 region: CASSQAHRDSPLHF. The CDR3 nucleotides are TGTGCCAGCAGCCAAGCACACCGAGATTCACCCCTCCACTTT.